These 11 T cell receptor beta chains share one sample of origin, sequenced in a study of PD-1 blockade in mismatch repair-deficient tumors. Produced via immunoSEQ multiplex PCR; TCRdb's table is partial and in-frame only. This repertoire shows about 68,000 clones, approximately 80% found once; its top ten account for about 5%. This specimen was peripheral blood, taken 2 weeks after starting pembrolizumab. The origin of the receptors is an adult with mismatch repair-deficient cancer.

This chain uses TRBV27 with TRBJ1-2; the D is unclear. The CDR3 loop spans 14 amino acids. V was shortened by 3 bases and J by 7 bases, with 15 bases between the two germline ends. From germline, CDR1 is MNHEY and CDR2 SMNVEV (reference sequence). The CDR3 nucleotides read TGTGCCAGCAGTTTGGGTTCGGGGTTAGGTGGCTACACCTTC. The encoded protein is CASSLGSGLGGYTF.

Only one count was recorded for this clone. The chain couples TRBV6-6 to TRBJ1-1; possible D gene TRBD1, 6 bases. This CDR3 is 15 amino acids long. Between the trimmed V and J ends, which lost 0 bases and 1 base, there was a span of 9 bases. The V gene's germline CDR1 is MNHNY and CDR2 SVGAGI (reference sequence). The CDR3 loop is CASSYSQGRNTEAFF. CDR3 nucleotides: TGTGCCAGCAGTTACTCTCAGGGGAGGAACACTGAAGCTTTCTTT.

This chain joins TRBV11-3 and TRBJ1-1; perhaps TRBD1 as D (6 bases). The V gene's germline CDR1 is SGHNT and CDR2 YENEEA. CDR3 length: 15 residues. V lost 4 bases and J 0 bases, leaving 12 bases between the germline ends. This CDR3 reads CASSSWTVLNTEAFF. CDR3 in DNA: TGTGCCAGCAGCTCCTGGACAGTCTTGAACACTGAAGCTTTCTTT.

The chain employs TRBV6-1 and TRBJ1-2; no clear D. Germline assignment: CDR1 MNHNS and CDR2 SASEGT. This CDR3 has 13 residues. With 8 bases removed from V and 4 bases from J, the gap between germline ends came to 14 bases. The CDR3 sequence: CASLTRGVYGYTF. The DNA for the CDR3 is TGTGCCAGCTTGACCCGAGGCGTCTATGGCTACACCTTC.

This clone was counted only a few times. The chain joins TRBV28 to TRBJ2-7, with unresolved D. The V gene lost 3 bases and the J gene lost 3 bases, with 18 bases spanning the gap. The CDR3 contains 16 residues. The germline CDR1 and CDR2 sequences are MDHEN and SYDVKM. In DNA form, the CDR3 reads TGTGCCAGCAGTTTCTTTACACGGAGAAGACACTACGAGCAGTACTTC. Its translation is CASSFFTRRRHYEQYF.

This sequence joins TRBV5-1 and TRBJ2-2, with 11 positions matching TRBD2. The CDR3 spans 19 residues. The ends lost 4 bases at V and 4 bases at J; junction bases unmatched: 15. The V gene's germline CDR1 is SGHRS and CDR2 YFSETQ. The DNA for the CDR3 is TGCGCCAGCAGCGCCCGGACTGTGACTAGCGGGACTGCCACCGGGGAGCTGTTTTTT. Protein product: CASSARTVTSGTATGELFF.

The chain carries TRBV6-5 and TRBJ2-1; D not certain. The CDR3 covers 15 residues. V was cut by 7 bases and J by 0 bases, with 13 bases left in between. From germline, CDR1 is MNHEY and CDR2 SVGAGI. Here the CDR3 DNA reads TGTGCCAGCACTAAGAGCAGTAGCTCCTACAATGAGCAGTTCTTC. Its translation is CASTKSSSSYNEQFF.

This clone was seen only a few times. V and J are TRBV2 and TRBJ2-1; TRBD2 is a possible D gene (6 bases). V was cut by 5 bases and J by 9 bases, with 14 bases left in between. Germline assignment: CDR1 SNHLY and CDR2 FYNNEI. The CDR3 contains 13 residues. The CDR3 DNA sequence: TGTGCCAGCAGTAGCCTAGCGTCCCGTGAGCAGTTCTTC. Translated: CASSSLASREQFF. The whole variable domain, filled in from reference TRBV2 and TRBJ2-1, reads EPEVTQTPSHQVTQMGQEVILRCVPISNHLYFYWYRQILGQKVEFLVSFYNNEISEKSEIFDDQFSVERPDGSNFTLKIRSTKLEDSAMYFCASSSLASREQFFGPGTRLTVL.

This clone was counted at least ten times. The rearrangement links TRBV6-1 to TRBJ1-5; D gene ambiguous. The CDR3 is made up of 12 amino acids. Trimming stripped 3 bases from V and 7 bases from J, with 7 bases between. CDR1 is MNHNS, CDR2 SASEGT, per germline. The CDR3 region is CASSDPSQPQHF. In DNA form, the CDR3 reads TGTGCCAGCAGTGACCCTAGCCAGCCCCAGCATTTT.

The chain employs TRBV11-2 and TRBJ2-7; 7 bases are a match to TRBD1. CDR3 size: 14 residues. Unmatched junction bases numbered 2, after V lost 1 base and J lost 2 bases. Germline CDR1 reads SGHAT; CDR2 reads FQNNGV. CDR3 coding DNA: TGTGCCAGCAGCTTAGCACAGGGGACCTACGAGCAGTACTTC. Translated: CASSLAQGTYEQYF.

This clone was recorded many times. The chain joins TRBV2 to TRBJ2-6, with D hard to call. CDR1 is SNHLY and CDR2 is FYNNEI in the germline V gene. This CDR3 has 16 residues. V was shortened by 8 bases and J by 0 bases, with 14 bases between the two germline ends. The CDR3 here is CASDREKSSGANVLTF. The CDR3 DNA reads as TGTGCCAGCGATAGGGAAAAGAGCTCTGGGGCCAACGTCCTGACTTTC. Variable domain in full (rest from reference TRBV2 and TRBJ2-6): EPEVTQTPSHQVTQMGQEVILRCVPISNHLYFYWYRQILGQKVEFLVSFYNNEISEKSEIFDDQFSVERPDGSNFTLKIRSTKLEDSAMYFCASDREKSSGANVLTFGAGSRLTVL.